This T cell receptor (beta chain) was profiled in a study of T cell changes during pregnancy in multiple sclerosis. CDR3 size: 14 residues. Losses at the gene ends were 8 bases for V and 4 bases for J; bases not matched to a gene: 11. CDR1 SGHVS and CDR2 FNYEAQ come from the germline V gene. Libraries were prepared by immunoSEQ multiplex PCR; TCRdb keeps only in-frame clonotypes and omits some of them. The sample gives some 70,000 clones, 75% to 90% of which show up once; about 3% is in the top ten. V gene TRBV7-6 combines with J gene TRBJ2-7; 7 bases are a match to TRBD1. This clonotype originated in a female donor with multiple sclerosis, enrolled in a pregnancy study. The sample was peripheral blood, taken before pregnancy. CDR3 DNA: TGTGCCAGCGCTACGAGAGAGGGGGCTTACGAGCAGTACTTC. It specifies CASATREGAYEQYF.